This T cell receptor beta chain was obtained from a study of cytomegalovirus exposure and HLA in healthy donors. Study outcomes and limitations: TCR beta chain V- and J-gene trimming was linked, in a later analysis, to a missense variant in DCLRE1C.

The germline V gene has CDR1 SEHNR and CDR2 FQNEAQ (reference sequence). There are 12 residues in the CDR3. Trimming took off 0 bases at V and 5 bases at J, with 3 bases between the two ends. A note on this clone: Antigen: not known.

This PCR relied on a set of 60 Vbeta primers and 13 Jbeta primers. Profiled with immunoSEQ multiplex PCR; TCRdb holds only in-frame clones, not every one. The data show about 75,000 clones, 80% to 90% seen once. The chain uses TRBV7-9 and TRBJ2-3, with no clear D. The clonotype comes from a man aged 70 or older in good health and CMV-seropositive. Sequencing was done on a sample of PBMCs. CDR3 sequence: CASSLARDTQYF. The CDR3, as DNA: TGTGCCAGCAGCTTAGCGCGAGATACGCAGTATTTT. The entire variable domain, with the rest obtained from reference TRBV7-9 and TRBJ2-3, is as follows: DTGVSQNPRHKITKRGQNVTFRCDPISEHNRLYWYRQTLGQGPEFLTYFQNEAQLEKSRLLSDRFSAERPKGSFSTLEIQRTEQGDSAMYLCASSLARDTQYFGPGTRLTVL.